This entry lists 30 T cell receptor beta chains sequenced from one sample in a study of T cell responses to AZD1222 COVID-19 vaccine. This table comes from immunoSEQ multiplex PCR, and its TCRdb copy is limited to in-frame clones, with some not included. The table lists some 74,000 clones, approximately 80% of them singletons, with less than 25% in the top ten. Sequenced material: peripheral blood, taken on day 0 of AZD1222 vaccination. The receptors come from an adult in good health.

The rearrangement joins TRBV18 to TRBJ1-5; no firm D call. The germline gives CDR1 KGHSH, CDR2 LQKENI. V dropped 3 bases and J dropped 6 bases, with 9 bases sitting between them. This CDR3 contains 13 residues. The CDR3 is CASSPSEIQPQHF. As DNA, the CDR3 is TGTGCCAGCTCACCCTCCGAAATTCAGCCCCAGCATTTT. Looking up the rest from reference TRBV18 and TRBJ1-5 gives the full variable domain: NAGVMQNPRHLVRRRGQEARLRCSPMKGHSHVYWYRQLPEEGLKFMVYLQKENIIDESGMPKERFSAEFPKEGPSILRIQQVVRGDSAAYFCASSPSEIQPQHFGDGTRLSIL.

Only a few counts were recorded for this clone. The sample has other DNA sequences that encode this CDR3 too. V is TRBV19 and J is TRBJ1-5; D is perhaps TRBD1 (6 bases). V was cut by 6 bases and J by 1 base, with 13 bases left in between. Germline V gene sequence: CDR1 LNHDA, CDR2 SQIVND (reference sequence). The CDR3 runs to 15 residues. The CDR3 DNA reads TGTGCCAGTAGCCAACAGGGATTCAGCAATCAGCCCCAGCATTTT. Translation: CASSQQGFSNQPQHF.

The chain recombines TRBV18 with TRBJ1-6; the match to TRBD1 covers 10 bases. The CDR3 spans 14 residues. Trimming took 10 bases from V and 10 from J; bases not matched to a gene: 10. Germline CDR1 is KGHSH and CDR2 is LQKENI. The CDR3 nucleotides are TGTGCCACCACCGGGACAGGGGCGACCTCACCCCTCCACTTT. Protein: CATTGTGATSPLHF.

V and J are TRBV6-4 and TRBJ2-1; TRBD2 agrees at 9 bases. V shed 0 bases and J 15 bases; nucleotides not matched to a gene: 6. Germline-derived CDR1 and CDR2 are MRHNA and SNTAGT. The CDR3 extends over 13 amino acids. The CDR3 coding sequence is TGTGCCAGCAGTGACTCCGCGGGAGGGGGGCCGTTCTTC. The encoded protein is CASSDSAGGGPFF.

V is TRBV6-5 and J is TRBJ1-2, with D perhaps TRBD1 (5 bases). V was clipped by 3 bases and J by 6 bases, with 11 bases between them. Germline V CDR1 and CDR2: MNHEY, SVGAGI. CDR3 size: 13 residues. CDR3 DNA: TGTGCCAGCAGTTATCGGTGGGGGGATGGCTACACCTTC. It yields the protein CASSYRWGDGYTF.

The chain joins TRBV6-5 to TRBJ1-4; 9 bases line up with TRBD1. The CDR3 is made up of 16 amino acids. After removal of 0 bases from V and 7 bases from J, the junction contained 6 bases not matched to a gene. Per germline, CDR1 MNHEY and CDR2 SVGAGI. In nucleotides, the CDR3 is TGTGCCAGCAGTTACTCACCGGGACAGGGTACTGAAAAACTGTTTTTT. Translation gives CASSYSPGQGTEKLFF.

The chain combines TRBV29-1 with TRBJ2-1, with 9 bases lining up with TRBD2. The CDR3 is 15 amino acids. Germline V gives CDR1 SQVTM, CDR2 ANQGSEA. V gave up 7 bases and J gave up 7 bases; unmatched junction bases: 14. CDR3 nucleotide sequence: TGCAGCGCAATGATAGCGGGAGATGTTACGAATGAGCAGTTCTTC. Translated, it gives CSAMIAGDVTNEQFF.

The chain is built from TRBV21-1 and TRBJ2-7; the table names TRBD1, a call not compared with the DNA. TRBV21-1 corresponds to a pseudogene. This CDR3 has 14 residues. The CDR3 loop reads CASSKLRGSCEQYF. In DNA, the CDR3 is TGTGCCAGCAGCAAACTCAGGGGTTCGTGCGAGCAGTACTTC.

The V and J genes are TRBV11-2 and TRBJ2-5; possible D gene TRBD1, 6 bases. CDR1 and CDR2 from the germline V gene are SGHAT and FQNNGV. The V end was cut by 5 bases, the J end by 1 base, with 17 bases between. The CDR3 is made up of 16 amino acids. As DNA, the CDR3 is TGTGCCAGCAGCCCGACGAGGACAGCTTTCCAAGAGACCCAGTACTTC. Encoded protein: CASSPTRTAFQETQYF.

This clone was counted ten times or more. This chain connects TRBV15 to TRBJ1-5; possibly TRBD1 for D (6 bases). V lost 4 bases and J lost 6, with 13 bases in between. The CDR3 is 14 amino acids. The germline V gene has CDR1 LNHNV and CDR2 YYDKDF (reference sequence). In nucleotides, the CDR3 is TGTGCCACCAGCATTACAGGGTTAGGTCAGCCCCAGCATTTT. It yields the protein CATSITGLGQPQHF.

The chain combines TRBV4-2 with TRBJ1-5, with a possible D match to TRBD1 (5 bases). The CDR3 has 15 amino acids. Germline V CDR1 and CDR2: LGHNA, YNFKEQ. Trimming pared 3 bases from V and 6 bases from J, leaving 15 bases between. The CDR3 DNA reads TGTGCCAGCAGCCAGGGGGTGTCAGGGACTCAGCCCCAGCATTTT. Translation: CASSQGVSGTQPQHF.

V and J are TRBV10-3 and TRBJ1-5; possible D gene TRBD1, 5 bases. CDR1 ENHRY and CDR2 SYGVKD come from the germline V gene. The CDR3 has 15 residues. Trimming took off 4 bases at V and 0 bases at J, with 10 bases between the two ends. The CDR3 DNA is TGTGCCATCAGTGCGGGGGGACCTAGCAATCAGCCCCAGCATTTT. This translates into CAISAGGPSNQPQHF.

This rearrangement joins TRBV19 to TRBJ2-1, with D possibly TRBD2 on 5 matching bases. The length of the CDR3 is 17 residues. CDR1 is LNHDA, CDR2 SQIVND, per germline (reference sequence). V was clipped by 3 bases and J by 7 bases, with 22 bases between them. CDR3 DNA: TGTGCCAGTAGTATCCCTAAGTTCGGGATCGCCGGGAATGAGCAGTTCTTC. As protein: CASSIPKFGIAGNEQFF.

The V call is TRBV7-9, the J call TRBJ2-5; D remains ambiguous. The germline V gene has CDR1 SEHNR and CDR2 FQNEAQ (reference sequence). V was pared by 5 bases and J by 2 bases, with 15 bases between. The length of the CDR3 is 15 residues. The CDR3, as DNA: TGTGCCAGCAGCATTGGCGGCACCTCACAAGAGACCCAGTACTTC. Translation: CASSIGGTSQETQYF.

The chain has TRBV6-1 and TRBJ1-3; D remains unclear. This CDR3 region has 16 residues. The germline CDR1 and CDR2 sequences are MNHNS and SASEGT. V lost 2 bases and J 2 bases, leaving 13 bases between the germline ends. CDR3 nucleotide sequence: TGTGCCAGCAGTGAATACCGGGCCGACACTGGAAACACCATATATTTT. The encoded protein is CASSEYRADTGNTIYF.

This chain connects TRBV25-1 to TRBJ2-2; 8 bases map to TRBD1. The V and J ends lost 6 bases and 2 bases, in that order; junction bases with no gene match: 2. The CDR3 spans 14 residues. The V gene's germline CDR1 is MGHDK and CDR2 SYGVNS. This CDR3 is CASRTGANTGELFF. Here the CDR3 DNA reads TGTGCCAGCAGGACAGGGGCTAACACCGGGGAGCTGTTTTTT.

In the case of this clone: Distinct nucleotide sequences in the sample also encode this CDR3. The chain is built from TRBV6-1 and TRBJ2-7; D remains unclear. Germline V gene lookup returns CDR1 MNHNS and CDR2 SASEGT. Trimming pared 3 bases from V and 3 bases from J, leaving 6 bases between. The CDR3 is made up of 12 amino acids. CDR3 residues: CASSDRIYEQYF. CDR3 nucleotide sequence: TGTGCCAGCAGTGACAGGATCTACGAGCAGTACTTC.

V and J are TRBV19 and TRBJ2-7; either TRBD1 or TRBD2 may fit D (6 bases each). The CDR3 extends over 15 amino acids. Germline loops: CDR1 LNHDA, CDR2 SQIVND (reference sequence). Trimming removed 4 bases from V and 0 bases from J, with 13 bases in between. The chain's CDR3 is CASSRDWDNSYEQYF. CDR3 coding DNA: TGTGCCAGTAGTAGGGACTGGGACAACTCCTACGAGCAGTACTTC.

J is TRBJ1-5 and V is TRBV29-1; tentatively, D is TRBD1 (6 bases). The germline gives CDR1 SQVTM, CDR2 ANQGSEA. V gave up 2 bases and J gave up 1 base, with 9 bases separating them. The CDR3 runs to 14 residues. This CDR3 reads CSVETGASNQPQHF. CDR3 sequence (DNA): TGCAGCGTTGAAACGGGGGCGAGCAATCAGCCCCAGCATTTT.

This sequence joins TRBV28 and TRBJ2-7; a possible D gene is TRBD2 (6 bases). This CDR3 region has 16 residues. Trimming stripped 2 bases from V and 0 bases from J, with 14 bases between. Germline CDR1 and CDR2: MDHEN and SYDVKM. In DNA, the CDR3 is TGTGCCAGCAGTTTAGGGGGGACTCAGAGCTCCTACGAGCAGTACTTC. It codes for CASSLGGTQSSYEQYF.

The chain couples TRBV3-1 (or the pseudogene TRBV3-2) to TRBJ1-4; TRBD1 aligns across 7 bases. The CDR3 contains 16 residues. The V gene end was trimmed by 3 bases and the J gene end by 5 bases; junction bases not matched to a gene: 9. The germline V gene encodes CDR1 LGHDT and CDR2 YNNKEL (reference sequence). The CDR3 sequence is CASSHAPGQRNEKLFF. Here the CDR3 DNA reads TGTGCCAGCAGCCACGCCCCGGGACAGCGAAATGAAAAACTGTTTTTT.

The CDR3 DNA is TGTGCCAGCAGTCTAGGGGATCATGGTGGAAACACCATATATTTT. Translation gives CASSLGDHGGNTIYF. The chain couples TRBV9 to TRBJ1-3, with a tentative D call TRBD1 (5 bases). CDR3 size: 15 residues. Trimming stripped 5 bases from V and 3 bases from J, with 15 bases between. Germline V gives CDR1 SGDLS, CDR2 YYNGEE.

The rearrangement joins TRBV12-3 or TRBV12-4 to TRBJ2-3; D is ambiguous. Between the trimmed V and J ends, which lost 7 bases and 6 bases, there was a span of 8 bases. The CDR3 consists of 11 residues. CDR3 residues: CASTRYDTQYF. The CDR3 DNA is TGTGCCAGCACCCGATATGATACGCAGTATTTT.

A few counts support this clone. V usage is TRBV3-1 (or the pseudogene TRBV3-2) and J usage is TRBJ1-2, with TRBD1 matching 9 bases. Germline trimming cut 4 bases from V and 4 bases from J; bases unmatched to any gene: 4. This CDR3 contains 14 residues. Germline V CDR1 and CDR2: LGHDT, YNNKEL (reference sequence). Here the CDR3 reads CASSPQTGGYGYTF. The CDR3 bases are TGTGCCAGCAGCCCTCAGACAGGGGGCTATGGCTACACCTTC.

The genes are TRBV5-4 and TRBJ1-5; D ambiguous. V lost 2 bases, J lost 0 bases, and 9 bases lay in between. Per germline, CDR1 SGHNT and CDR2 YYREEE (reference sequence). The CDR3 sequence is 15 residues long. CDR3 sequence reads: CASSLSPVSNQPQHF. Here the CDR3 DNA reads TGTGCCAGCAGCTTAAGTCCCGTTAGCAATCAGCCCCAGCATTTT.

This chain connects TRBV12-5 to TRBJ1-1; 7 nucleotides align to TRBD1. V was clipped by 1 base and J by 7 bases; unmatched bases: 3. The CDR3 length is 13 residues. The germline CDR1 and CDR2 sequences are LGHNT and FRNRAP. The CDR3 DNA reads as TGTGCTAGTGGTTTGGACAGGGGAGGTGAAGCTTTCTTT. It yields the protein CASGLDRGGEAFF.

This chain joins TRBV18 and TRBJ1-4; the D gene is possibly TRBD1 (5 bases). This CDR3 region has 14 residues. Germline V gives CDR1 KGHSH, CDR2 LQKENI. Trimming cost V 3 bases and J 8 bases, with 13 bases left between them. The CDR3 DNA follows: TGTGCCAGCTCACCCGAAGGGGCTGGGGAAAAACTGTTTTTT. Protein: CASSPEGAGEKLFF.

The V gene is TRBV5-1, the J gene TRBJ1-6; D remains ambiguous. This CDR3 spans 13 amino acids. The germline gives CDR1 SGHRS, CDR2 YFSETQ. Trimming removed 0 bases at V and 6 bases at J, with 4 bases between. CDR3: CASSLERNSPLHF. CDR3 coding DNA: TGCGCCAGCAGCTTGGAACGTAATTCACCCCTCCACTTT.

This clone was seen a handful of times. The chain employs TRBV28 and TRBJ1-1, with unresolved D. This CDR3 is 11 amino acids long. Germline CDR1 reads MDHEN; CDR2 reads SYDVKM. Trimming shortened V by 3 bases and J by 7 bases, and 6 bases separated the two germline ends. The CDR3 loop is CASSLSHEAFF. For the CDR3, the DNA is TGTGCCAGCAGTTTGTCCCATGAAGCTTTCTTT.

V gene TRBV19 combines with J gene TRBJ1-5; D is perhaps TRBD1 (5 bases). CDR1 LNHDA and CDR2 SQIVND come from the germline V gene (reference sequence). CDR3 size: 13 residues. V lost 5 bases to trimming and J lost 6 bases, with 11 bases between them. CDR3 region: CASSVRVGQPQHF. The CDR3, as DNA: TGTGCCAGTAGTGTCAGGGTTGGTCAGCCCCAGCATTTT. The full variable domain, its missing parts supplied by reference TRBV19 and TRBJ1-5, is DGGITQSPKYLFRKEGQNVTLSCEQNLNHDAMYWYRQDPGQGLRLIYYSQIVNDFQKGDIAEGYSVSREKKESFPLTVTSAQKNPTAFYLCASSVRVGQPQHFGDGTRLSIL.